This record covers a single TCR beta chain. This clone appeared once. Its antigen remains undetermined. Per-nucleotide qualities are absent, and no much larger clonotype sits a single base away. These data come from a study of blood T cell repertoires in COVID-19 (dated by TCRdb to about 2020). Notes on the research overall: Samples from collaborators originated in the United States, Italy and Spain and spanned both the acute and convalescent phases of COVID-19. The material from the prospective study consisted of cDNA or gDNA derived from T cells, B-cell-depleted T cells, or PBMCs. Subjects who had been exposed to COVID-19, were actively infected with it, or had recovered from it provided the deeply sampled blood TCRbeta repertoires that made up the dataset. The repertoires were released in a freely available public database meant as a resource for research on the immune response to SARS-CoV-2. Samples were obtained from the ongoing ImmuneRACE study (first 160 participants) and from 1,000 to 1,500 subjects provided by 6 global collaborators. The sample metadata nearly always contained a de-identified subject ID, COVID-19 status, age in years and sex. Where HLA class I and class II types were available, the types were taken from metadata supplied by the sample provider, not from assay-based typing. Findings and caveats that apply to the study as a whole: Clinical and demographic metadata were provided uncurated, with the amount varying by source and participant.

Enrolling through a virtual design, the prospective study's participants ranged in age from roughly 18 to 100 years and lived across roughly 23 United States geographic areas. To assign participants to cohorts, the prospective study relied on clinical history that participants themselves reported in a screening survey and a study questionnaire. Each participant in the prospective study had whole blood, serum and a nasopharyngeal or oropharyngeal swab collected by mobile phlebotomists. Additional blood draws and questionnaires over an approximately two-month period could optionally be provided by prospective study participants. Prospective study blood samples were shipped either frozen or at room temperature before DNA extraction. The immunoSEQ Assay, a bias-controlled multiplex PCR, was used to amplify TCRbeta CDR3 regions from genomic DNA. The authors processed their data as follows. The number of nucleated cells in each sample was estimated from the amplification of reference gene primers within the assay. Sequence reads were collapsed and filtered to measure the absolute abundance of every unique TCRbeta CDR3 rearrangement. For each sample, productive Simpson clonality was calculated as the square root of Simpson's diversity index across productive rearrangements. TCRdb holds this immuneACCESS table with in-frame rearrangements only. Some clones are missing; in checked studies, unresolved V genes explain under half, and the rest has no known cause. V and J calls and clone size are given by that table; D and trimming were obtained from the DNA. The sample has 400,000 to 550,000 clones on record, 87% of them singletons. The biggest ten clones account for approximately 2% of the sample.

The CDR3 numbers 14 residues from cysteine through phenylalanine. Solely the CDR3 DNA is kept, with 42 bases framed from the first base. Via the germline V gene, CDR1 is SNHLY and CDR2 FYNNEI. Deletion took 6 bases off V and 0 bases off J, with a span of 9 bases between the germline ends. This receptor was taken from a young woman with acute COVID-19. Sequenced input: PBMCs or T cells enriched from blood (not recorded which). The sequence links TRBV2 to TRBJ2-1, with no confident D gene call. DNA sequence: TGTGCCAGCAGAGTAGCAAGCTCCTACAATGAGCAGTTCTTC. Its amino acids are CASRVASSYNEQFF. Extended through the reference TRBV2 and TRBJ2-1 proteins, this CDR3 yields the full variable domain: EPEVTQTPSHQVTQMGQEVILRCVPISNHLYFYWYRQILGQKVEFLVSFYNNEISEKSEIFDDQFSVERPDGSNFTLKIRSTKLEDSAMYFCASRVASSYNEQFFGPGTRLTVL.